What follows describes a single TCR beta chain. Antigen: not known. The data derive from a study of graft-versus-host responses after intestinal transplantation. Study-wide background: Multivisceral, liver-intestinal, or isolated intestinal transplants were given to recipients. Induction using anti-thymocyte globulin, followed by tacrolimus and steroids for approximately 3 years, was given to all recipients. Study results and limitations: GvH clones surfaced in recipient marrow, some emerging earlier in ileum or blood.

Germline assignment: CDR1 MGHRA and CDR2 YSYEKL. Trimming stripped 5 bases from V and 0 bases from J, with 16 bases between. The CDR3 length is 16 residues. The repertoire was sequenced with immunoSEQ multiplex PCR; TCRdb's copy has only in-frame clones and lacks some. The table includes about 97,000 clones, more than 80% detected once. The sequence derives from a human patient who received an intestinal transplant, so some T cells may come from the graft donor. This chain connects TRBV4-1 to TRBJ2-5, with a possible D match to TRBD1 (6 bases). The sample in question was PBMCs, obtained 450 to 480 days after intestinal transplant. The CDR3 is CASSIPGDPYQETQYF. CDR3 DNA sequence: TGCGCCAGCAGCATTCCAGGGGACCCGTACCAAGAGACCCAGTACTTC.